Detailed here is one T cell receptor beta chain. This clonotype was observed a handful of times. Its cognate antigen has yet to be identified. Base qualities are not at hand, and no much larger clone is one base apart. The data originate from a study of blood T cells in healthy people across ages (dated by TCRdb to the mid-2010s). With respect to the entire study: In model experiments, roughly one uniquely barcoded TCR beta cDNA molecule per two T cells was captured by template switching. Age-related changes in TCR beta repertoire diversity were measured in the study by deep sequencing normalized with unique cDNA molecular identifiers. Two additional independent replicas of 1 million unique cDNA reads from the same blood draw were analyzed for two donors (one aged 18 to 30 and one aged 80 or older). The donors were split into four age groups: young (average about 16 years), middle-aged (roughly 39), aged (about 62) and long-lived (82).

The paper's findings and limits, for the study overall: Observed TCR beta diversity per million T cells fell roughly linearly with age, and a significant reduction was already apparent by age about 38. Estimates of total diversity based on one million sequenced T cells were considered lower bounds and underestimates. Donor CMV infection status was unknown, potentially confounding age-related changes in expanded clonotypes. There was a strong correlation between observed TCR beta diversity and the percentage of naive T cells measured by flow cytometry. Compared with the aged group, the long-lived group had more naive CD4+ T cells, fewer expanded clones and increased TCR diversity, suggesting age selection. Conclusive comparison of naive and antigen-experienced compartments was prevented by the profiling of bulk unsorted PBMCs.

Systemically healthy Caucasian individuals from Russia, over 30 in total and aged about 6 to 100 years, were included as donors. Around 10 milliliters of peripheral blood were collected from each donor into EDTA-treated Vacutainer tubes. PBMCs were isolated by Ficoll-Paque density-gradient centrifugation, with at least 6 million obtained per sample. Trizol reagent was used to extract total RNA from the PBMCs, yielding at least 5 micrograms per sample. The percentages of naive CD45RAhigh/CD27high T cells were determined by flow cytometry on a PBMC aliquot from every donor. The library was made by 5' RACE. Sequencing was performed on an Illumina HiSeq 2500. A second roughly 7 to 11 cycle PCR used a sample-barcoded 5' primer and a J-beta primer mix. Each TCR beta cDNA molecule received a unique molecular identifier from a template-switch 5' adaptor carrying 12 random nucleotides. At least 2.5 million CDR3-containing paired-end reads were obtained from each sample. First-strand cDNA was synthesized from all RNA with the Mint cDNA synthesis kit, primed by a TRBC-specific oligonucleotide. Following uracil-DNA glycosylase treatment, all cDNA underwent a first 18-cycle PCR with the universal primers M1SS and BC2_uni_R. The original pipeline was this. For normalization, 1 million high-quality reads, each with a distinct molecular identifier, were randomly selected from each sample. Instead of being binned into consensus sequences, reads with shared molecular identifiers were discarded. CDR3 identification, clonotype clustering and error correction used MiTCR with a Q25 quality threshold and the strictest error-elimination algorithm. A nonparametric unseen species model with Euler transformation was used to estimate a lower bound on total TCR beta diversity. Using fastp trimming at Q25 and MiXCR clonotype assembly, TCRdb reanalyzed the public sequencing data and kept in-frame beta chains. Identical CDR3 proteins give one entry, which carries the most common genes and DNA. The V and J calls and clone size come from TCRdb's table, not from the authors' own analysis. The sample table holds over 750,000 distinct CDR3 sequences, of which around a quarter were seen once. The top ten hold 9.4% of the sample.

CDR1 and CDR2 (SQVTM, ANQGSEA) derive from the germline V gene. The CDR3 runs 10 amino acids, cysteine and phenylalanine included. The sequence is cut down to CDR3 DNA, 30 bases in frame from base 1. The same data also went into a second study, on T cells of mothers and their children. As that second paper reports: Donors were nine systemically healthy Caucasian individuals: three mothers and their six children. cDNA synthesis consumed the entire amount of extracted RNA, loaded at about 1.5 ug RNA in each 15 ul reaction. In the second PCR, sample barcodes and 2-4 random nucleotides were introduced via the M1S primer. Over 9 million TCR beta CDR3 reads were obtained for each mother, and approximately 3 million reads were obtained for each child. TCR recombination output is similarly shaped by thymic selection in related and unrelated pairs, with a minor effect exerted by inherited differences. Related mother-child pairs always showed normalized repertoire overlap that was slightly higher than in unrelated mother-child pairs, though the difference was never significant. No persistent microchimeric T cell clones were found, with a detection sensitivity of roughly 92 clones per million clonotypes. The study used deep NGS to compare TCR beta repertoires of mothers and children, seeking features distinguishing related mother-child pairs from unrelated individuals. The mean age was about 37 +/- 4 years for the mothers and about 12 +/- 4 years for the children. After adapters were ligated using NEBNext reagents, the libraries underwent 100+100 nt paired-end sequencing on an Illumina HiSeq 2000. To prevent cross-contamination, the mother and child libraries were prepared one month apart and sequenced in separate runs. For each donor, between roughly 500,000 and 2,300,000 distinct TCR beta clonotypes were identified. Naive TCR beta clonotypes were estimated from low-frequency clonotypes matched to each donor's FACS-determined naive share, without sorting.

The TCR sequence derives from a boy between 10 and 17 years old in good health. This receptor chain uses TRBV29-1 and TRBJ1-1; a confident D gene designation cannot be given. The sample was blood. The encoded CDR3 is CGSGSTEAFF. The bases read TGCGGGTCTGGGTCGACTGAAGCTTTCTTT.